One and the same sample provided the 10 T cell receptor beta chains below, sequenced in a study of T cell responses to AZD1222 COVID-19 vaccine. Assay: immunoSEQ multiplex PCR; the TCRdb copy retains only in-frame clones and omits some. The sample carries around 99,000 clones, more than 70% recorded once. The sequencing used peripheral blood, collected 28 days after the second AZD1222 dose. Receptors originate from an adult who received the AZD1222 COVID-19 vaccine.

The CDR3 coding sequence is TGTGCCAGCAGCTTATACGGACAGGGGTCGGATGAGCAGTTCTTC. Translation gives CASSLYGQGSDEQFF. V and J are TRBV7-9 and TRBJ2-1; 9 bases map to TRBD1. CDR1 SEHNR and CDR2 FQNEAQ come from the germline V gene (reference sequence). V shed 2 bases and J 8 bases; nucleotides not matched to a gene: 7. The CDR3 is made up of 15 amino acids. The whole variable domain, filled in from reference TRBV7-9 and TRBJ2-1, reads DTGVSQNPRHKITKRGQNVTFRCDPISEHNRLYWYRQTLGQGPEFLTYFQNEAQLEKSRLLSDRFSAERPKGSFSTLEIQRTEQGDSAMYLCASSLYGQGSDEQFFGPGTRLTVL.

This sequence joins TRBV7-9 and TRBJ1-4; tentatively, D is TRBD1 (5 bases). This CDR3 contains 13 residues. Trimming left V 4 bases short and J 6 bases short, with 9 bases between. In germline, CDR1 is SEHNR, CDR2 FQNEAQ (reference sequence). The CDR3 DNA is TGTGCCAGCAGCTGGGGGTTAGATGAAAAACTGTTTTTT. The encoded protein is CASSWGLDEKLFF. Drawing the rest from reference TRBV7-9 and TRBJ1-4, the complete variable domain is DTGVSQNPRHKITKRGQNVTFRCDPISEHNRLYWYRQTLGQGPEFLTYFQNEAQLEKSRLLSDRFSAERPKGSFSTLEIQRTEQGDSAMYLCASSWGLDEKLFFGSGTQLSVL.

This clone occurred once. The chain joins TRBV5-1 to TRBJ1-6, with D unresolved. The CDR3 is 14 amino acids. CDR1 is SGHRS and CDR2 is YFSETQ in the germline V gene. The V end was cut by 0 bases, the J end by 9 bases, with 10 bases between. The CDR3, as DNA: TGCGCCAGCAGCTTGGTCGGCTCGGGTTCACCCCTCCACTTT. Encoded protein: CASSLVGSGSPLHF.

CDR3 coding DNA: TGTGCCAGCAGTGAAGACTTGGGGTTCATGAACACTGAAGCTTTCTTT. Amino acid sequence: CASSEDLGFMNTEAFF. This sequence joins TRBV6-1 and TRBJ1-1, with D uncertain. The CDR3 consists of 16 residues. Trimming left V 1 base short and J 0 bases short, with 12 bases between. From germline, CDR1 is MNHNS and CDR2 SASEGT.

The chain couples TRBV19 to TRBJ1-3; D is perhaps TRBD1 (5 bases). Germline values: CDR1 LNHDA, CDR2 SQIVND (reference sequence). This CDR3 contains 17 residues. Trimming shortened V by 0 bases and J by 4 bases, and 16 bases separated the two germline ends. In nucleotides, the CDR3 is TGTGCCAGTAGTATAGAGGGGACCAGATCGGGAGGAAACACCATATATTTT. It translates to CASSIEGTRSGGNTIYF.

This chain links TRBV10-3 with TRBJ1-5; D uncertain. Trimming left V 4 bases short and J 4 bases short, with 8 bases between. The germline gives CDR1 ENHRY, CDR2 SYGVKD. The CDR3 contains 13 residues. CDR3 in DNA: TGTGCCATCAGTGCGGAGGGAAATCAGCCCCAGCATTTT. Its translation: CAISAEGNQPQHF.

The J gene is TRBJ1-6, the V gene TRBV10-1; possibly TRBD1 for D (5 bases). The length of the CDR3 is 20 residues. Trimming left V 8 bases short and J 0 bases short, with 26 bases between. Germline lookup yields CDR1 WNHNN and CDR2 SYGVQD (reference sequence). The CDR3 nucleotides read TGCGCCAGCGGGCCAACTTACAGGTCCACACCCTTCTCCTATAATTCACCCCTCCACTTT. Its protein product is CASGPTYRSTPFSYNSPLHF.

In its sample, this clone was seen once. The V and J genes are TRBV2 and TRBJ1-1, with unresolved D. V gave up 6 bases and J gave up 3 bases, with 8 bases separating them. The CDR3 runs 12 residues. CDR1 SNHLY and CDR2 FYNNEI come from the germline V gene. This chain's CDR3 is CASSIRDTEAFF. In nucleotides, the CDR3 is TGTGCCAGCAGCATCCGGGACACTGAAGCTTTCTTT.

The chain carries TRBV30 and TRBJ2-5, with no clear D. CDR1 is GTSNPN, CDR2 SVGIG, per germline (reference sequence). V gave up 3 bases and J gave up 3 bases, with 8 bases separating them. This CDR3 is 12 amino acids long. CDR3 in amino acids: CAWRRQEETQYF. CDR3 DNA: TGTGCCTGGAGGCGACAAGAAGAGACCCAGTACTTC. The complete variable domain, with remaining parts taken from reference TRBV30 and TRBJ2-5, reads SQTIHQWPATLVQPVGSPLSLECTVEGTSNPNLYWYRQAAGRGLQLLFYSVGIGQISSEVPQNLSASRPQDRQFILSSKKLLLSDSGFYLCAWRRQEETQYFGPGTRLLVL.

This clone was detected once. The chain couples TRBV6-5 to TRBJ1-1; D is perhaps TRBD1 (6 bases). CDR1 and CDR2 from the germline V gene are MNHEY and SVGAGI. The CDR3 runs 14 residues. V was shortened by 5 bases and J by 7 bases, with 17 bases between the two germline ends. CDR3 region: CASSRTVEGVEAFF. The CDR3 DNA reads TGTGCCAGCAGTCGGACAGTCGAAGGCGTTGAAGCTTTCTTT.